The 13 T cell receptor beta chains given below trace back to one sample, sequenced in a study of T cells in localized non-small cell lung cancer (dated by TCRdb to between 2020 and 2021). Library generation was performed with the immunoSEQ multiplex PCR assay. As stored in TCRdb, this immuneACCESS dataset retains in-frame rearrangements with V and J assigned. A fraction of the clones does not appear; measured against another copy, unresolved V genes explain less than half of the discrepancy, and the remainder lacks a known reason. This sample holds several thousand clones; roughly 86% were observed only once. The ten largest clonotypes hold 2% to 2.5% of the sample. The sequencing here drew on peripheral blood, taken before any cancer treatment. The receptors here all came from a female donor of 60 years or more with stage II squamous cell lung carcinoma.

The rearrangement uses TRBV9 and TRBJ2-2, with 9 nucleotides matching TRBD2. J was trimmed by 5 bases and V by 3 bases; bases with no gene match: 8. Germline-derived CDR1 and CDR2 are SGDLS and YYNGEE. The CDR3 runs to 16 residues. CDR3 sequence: CASSARGTSPTGELFF. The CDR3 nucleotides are TGTGCCAGCAGCGCTAGAGGGACTAGCCCGACCGGGGAGCTGTTTTTT.

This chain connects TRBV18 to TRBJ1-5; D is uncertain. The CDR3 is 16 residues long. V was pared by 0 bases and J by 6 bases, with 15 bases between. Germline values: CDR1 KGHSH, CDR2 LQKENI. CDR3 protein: CASSPPSSRGPQPQHF. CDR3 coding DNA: TGTGCCAGCTCACCACCGAGCTCGCGGGGTCCTCAGCCCCAGCATTTT.

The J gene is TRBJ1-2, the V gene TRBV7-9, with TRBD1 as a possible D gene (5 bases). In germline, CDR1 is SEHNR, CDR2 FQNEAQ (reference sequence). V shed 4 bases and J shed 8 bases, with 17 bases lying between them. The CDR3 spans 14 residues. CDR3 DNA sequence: TGTGCCAGCAGCTCCGGATTGAGGGGTCGAGGCTACACCTTC. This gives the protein CASSSGLRGRGYTF.

The CDR3 sequence is CASSYQVAGQYEQYF. The DNA of the CDR3 is TGTGCCAGCAGTTACCAGGTAGCGGGCCAATACGAGCAGTACTTC. V and J are TRBV6-5 and TRBJ2-7, with TRBD2 matching over 7 bases. V lost 2 bases and J lost 4; bases outside the gene matches: 8. This CDR3 region has 15 residues. From germline, CDR1 is MNHEY and CDR2 SVGAGI.

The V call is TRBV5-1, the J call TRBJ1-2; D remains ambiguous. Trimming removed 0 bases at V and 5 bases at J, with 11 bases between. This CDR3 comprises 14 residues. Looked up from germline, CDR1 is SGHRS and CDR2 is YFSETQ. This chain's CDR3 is CASSLETEIYGYTF. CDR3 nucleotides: TGCGCCAGCAGCTTGGAGACGGAAATTTATGGCTACACCTTC.

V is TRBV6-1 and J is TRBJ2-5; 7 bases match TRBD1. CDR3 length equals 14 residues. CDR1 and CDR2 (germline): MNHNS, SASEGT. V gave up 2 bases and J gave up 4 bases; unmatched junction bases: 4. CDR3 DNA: TGTGCCAGCAGTGAACTACAGGGGAGAGAGACCCAGTACTTC. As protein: CASSELQGRETQYF.

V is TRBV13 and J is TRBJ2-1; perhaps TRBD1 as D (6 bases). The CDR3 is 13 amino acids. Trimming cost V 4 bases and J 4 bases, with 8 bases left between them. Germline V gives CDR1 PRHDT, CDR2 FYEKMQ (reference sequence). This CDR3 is CASSWTDYNEQFF. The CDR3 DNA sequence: TGTGCCAGCAGCTGGACAGATTACAATGAGCAGTTCTTC.

For the CDR3, the DNA is TGTGCCAGCGACGACAGAATAGGATTGAACACTGAAGCTTTCTTT. Encoded protein: CASDDRIGLNTEAFF. The chain carries TRBV6-5 and TRBJ1-1, with D maybe TRBD1 (5 bases). CDR1 is MNHEY, CDR2 SVGAGI, per germline. The CDR3 extends over 15 amino acids. V lost 8 bases and J 0 bases, leaving 16 bases between the germline ends.

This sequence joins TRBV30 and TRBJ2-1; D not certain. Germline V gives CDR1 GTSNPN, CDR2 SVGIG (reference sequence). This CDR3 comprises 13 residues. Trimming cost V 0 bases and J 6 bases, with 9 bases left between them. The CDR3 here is CAWSVLAGNEQFF. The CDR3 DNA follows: TGTGCCTGGAGTGTACTTGCCGGCAATGAGCAGTTCTTC. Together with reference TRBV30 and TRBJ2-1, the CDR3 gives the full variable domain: SQTIHQWPATLVQPVGSPLSLECTVEGTSNPNLYWYRQAAGRGLQLLFYSVGIGQISSEVPQNLSASRPQDRQFILSSKKLLLSDSGFYLCAWSVLAGNEQFFGPGTRLTVL.

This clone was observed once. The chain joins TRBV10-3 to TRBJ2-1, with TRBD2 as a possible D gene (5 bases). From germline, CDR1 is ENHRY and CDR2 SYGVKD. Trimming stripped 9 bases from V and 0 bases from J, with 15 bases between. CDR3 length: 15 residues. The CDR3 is CAMSDSGNSYNEQFF. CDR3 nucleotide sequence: TGTGCCATGTCAGATTCGGGAAACTCCTACAATGAGCAGTTCTTC.

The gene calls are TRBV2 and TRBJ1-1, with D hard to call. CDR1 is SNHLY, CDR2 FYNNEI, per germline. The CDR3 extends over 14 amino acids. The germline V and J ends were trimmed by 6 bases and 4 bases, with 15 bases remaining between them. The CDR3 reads CASRPAGGGTEAFF. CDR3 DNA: TGTGCCAGCAGACCCGCCGGTGGCGGCACTGAAGCTTTCTTT.

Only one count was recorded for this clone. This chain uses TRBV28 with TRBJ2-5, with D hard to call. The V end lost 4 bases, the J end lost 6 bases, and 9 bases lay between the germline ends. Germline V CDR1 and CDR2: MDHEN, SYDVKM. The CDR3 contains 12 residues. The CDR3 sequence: CASSWFNKTQYF. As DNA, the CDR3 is TGTGCCAGCAGTTGGTTCAACAAGACCCAGTACTTC.

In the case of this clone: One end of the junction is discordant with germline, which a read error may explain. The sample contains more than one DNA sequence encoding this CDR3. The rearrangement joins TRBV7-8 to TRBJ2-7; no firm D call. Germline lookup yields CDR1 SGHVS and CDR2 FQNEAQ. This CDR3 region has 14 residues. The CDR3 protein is CASSSGWIAYEQYF. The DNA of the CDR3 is TGCGCCAGCAGCTCCGGATGGATAGCCTACGAGCAGTACTTC.